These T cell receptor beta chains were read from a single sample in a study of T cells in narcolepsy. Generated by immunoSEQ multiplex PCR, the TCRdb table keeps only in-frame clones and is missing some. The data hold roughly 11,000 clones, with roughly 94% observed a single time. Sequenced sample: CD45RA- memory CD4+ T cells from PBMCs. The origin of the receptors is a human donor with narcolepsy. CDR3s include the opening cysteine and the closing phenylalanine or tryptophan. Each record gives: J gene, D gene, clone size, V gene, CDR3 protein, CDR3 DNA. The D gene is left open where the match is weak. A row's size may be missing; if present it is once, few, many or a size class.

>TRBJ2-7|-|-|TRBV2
CASSEEISYEQYF
TGTGCCAGCAGTGAGGAGATCTCCTACGAGCAGTACTTC
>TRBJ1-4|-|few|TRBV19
CASSTGQRDNEKLFF
TGTGCCAGTAGCACGGGGCAGCGAGACAATGAAAAACTGTTTTTT
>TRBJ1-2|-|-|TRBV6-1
CASSARVRDSRGGYTF
TGTGCCAGCAGTGCCCGGGTACGGGACTCTCGCGGTGGCTACACCTTC
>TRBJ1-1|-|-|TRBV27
CASSSQQFLLNTEAFF
TGTGCCAGCAGTTCGCAACAGTTCCTTCTGAACACTGAAGCTTTCTTT
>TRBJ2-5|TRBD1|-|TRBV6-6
CASSPGPDRADYF
TGTGCCAGCAGCCCCGGCCCGGACAGGGCGGATTACTTC
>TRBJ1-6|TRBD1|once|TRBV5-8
CASSLGTGGNSPLHF
TGTGCCAGCAGCTTGGGGACAGGGGGTAATTCACCCCTCCACTTT
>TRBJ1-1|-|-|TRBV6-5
CASSYRTGQGNTEAFF
TGTGCCAGCAGTTATCGAACGGGACAAGGGAACACTGAAGCTTTCTTT
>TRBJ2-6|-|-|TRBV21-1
CASSKAGSGANVLTF
TGTGCCAGCAGCAAAGCAGGGTCTGGGGCCAACGTCCTGACTTTC
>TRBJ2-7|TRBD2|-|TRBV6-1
CASSTGLAGGLEQYF
TGTGCCAGCAGTACAGGACTAGCGGGGGGGCTAGAGCAGTACTTC
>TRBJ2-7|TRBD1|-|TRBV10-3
CAIGLDRGGHEQYF
TGTGCCATCGGCCTCGACAGGGGAGGCCACGAGCAGTACTTC